The following is a T cell receptor beta chain sequence with its context. Antigen unknown. This record belongs to a study of early T cells in non-severe SARS-CoV-2 infection. About the research overall: Sequencing targeted bulk RNA from unsorted whole blood, leaving chains unpaired.

Findings and caveats of the study: Anti-spike CD8 responses were favored in VDJdb matching, and private and CD4 specificities were missed.

As part of library construction, unique molecular identifiers were attached to individual cDNA molecules. TCRdb processed the 5' RACE reads anew with MiXCR; each CDR3 protein has one entry. The sample has 84,000 or so distinct CDR3 sequences, 11% to 15% seen once. V dropped 0 bases and J dropped 0 bases, with 7 bases sitting between them. Germline lookup yields CDR1 SGHRS and CDR2 YFSETQ. The CDR3 has 15 amino acids. The sample consisted of whole blood. The genes are TRBV5-1 and TRBJ2-1; no reliable D call. The TCR sequence derives from an adult who was a healthcare worker with PCR-confirmed SARS-CoV-2 infection or an uninfected control (not recorded which). The CDR3 loop reads CASSLASSSYNEQFF. The CDR3 nucleotides are TGCGCCAGCAGCTTGGCGTCGAGCTCCTACAATGAGCAGTTCTTC.